This T cell receptor beta chain was observed in a study of cytomegalovirus exposure and HLA in healthy donors. Of note for this clone: Antigen: not known.

PCR involved 60 Vbeta and 13 Jbeta primers. The protocol was immunoSEQ multiplex PCR, while the TCRdb copy is restricted to in-frame clones and leaves out a portion. The sample lists fewer than 200,000 clones; approximately 80% were seen once. The CDR3 spans 15 residues. V lost 7 bases and J 2 bases, leaving 18 bases between the germline ends. The germline gives CDR1 MGHRA, CDR2 YSYEKL. Study-level points and caveats: It was shown in a later analysis that HLA-associated TCR beta chains were more clonally expanded than other, equally common chains. There were around 160 TCR beta chains listed as cytomegalovirus-associated.

This sequence was found in a woman in her 50s in good health and CMV-seronegative. The specimen was PBMCs. The chain combines TRBV4-1 with TRBJ2-7; the D gene is possibly TRBD2 (6 bases). CDR3 protein: CASTLGPGVTYEQYF. The CDR3 DNA is TGCGCCAGCACCCTCGGGCCGGGGGTAACCTACGAGCAGTACTTC.